The sample holds a few counts of the clone carrying this TCR beta chain. The target antigen is unknown. The CDR3 covers 14 residues. Losses at the gene ends were 4 bases for V and 2 bases for J; bases not matched to a gene: 1. The germline V gene has CDR1 SGHDN and CDR2 FVKESK. As every portion of the isolated RNA was reverse transcribed, the sequencing read expressed TCRB transcripts. Sequenced by immunoSEQ multiplex PCR; TCRdb stores in-frame clones only, minus some. The repertoire holds 120,000 to 150,000 clones, with roughly 50% as singletons. The sample originates from a study of beta chain features in type 1 diabetes. Broader study findings: Shortening that was moderate but significant affected the TCRB CDR3s of Type 1 diabetes patients in all four CD4+ subsets.

The sequence was obtained from a young man in good health. The V call is TRBV14, the J call TRBJ2-7; 11 bases are a match to TRBD1. The material sequenced was Tregs from blood. This chain's CDR3 is CASSLGQGAYEQYF. The CDR3 nucleotides read TGTGCCAGCAGCCTGGGACAGGGGGCCTACGAGCAGTACTTC.